This TCR beta chain was profiled in a study of T cells after yellow fever vaccination. Study background: When fractions had low cell numbers, they were prepared with SMART-Seq v4 Ultra Low Input.

As TCR cDNA was made by 5'RACE template switching, a universal primer site and UMIs were added. TCRdb re-called the 5' RACE reads with MiXCR, one entry per CDR3 protein. The sample lists 250,000 to 300,000 distinct CDR3 sequences; 10% to 15% were seen once. The V end was cut by 3 bases, the J end by 6 bases, with 7 bases between. The germline CDR1 and CDR2 sequences are KGHDR and SFDVKD. The CDR3 loop spans 13 amino acids. This receptor was identified in a man aged 25 to 40 who received the YFV17D yellow fever vaccine. J is TRBJ2-2 and V is TRBV24-1; D unclear. The starting material was CD4+ T cells sorted from PBMCs, obtained 45 days after the yellow fever booster vaccination. CDR3: CATSDPFPGELFF. As DNA, the CDR3 is TGTGCCACCAGTGATCCCTTCCCCGGGGAGCTGTTTTTT.